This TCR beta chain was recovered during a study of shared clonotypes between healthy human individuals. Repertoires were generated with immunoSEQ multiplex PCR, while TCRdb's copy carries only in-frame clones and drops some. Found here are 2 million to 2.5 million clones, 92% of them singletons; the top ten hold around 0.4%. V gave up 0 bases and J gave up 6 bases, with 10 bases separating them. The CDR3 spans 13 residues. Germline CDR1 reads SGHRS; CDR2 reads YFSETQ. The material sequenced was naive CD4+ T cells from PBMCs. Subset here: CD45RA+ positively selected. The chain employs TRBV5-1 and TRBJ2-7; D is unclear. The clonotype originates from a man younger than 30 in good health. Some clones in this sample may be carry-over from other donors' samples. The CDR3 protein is CASSLASPLEQYF. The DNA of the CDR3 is TGCGCCAGCAGCTTGGCAAGCCCCCTCGAGCAGTACTTC.